What follows describes a single TCR beta chain. The sample originates from a study of shared clonotypes between healthy human individuals. Germline-derived CDR1 and CDR2 are SGDLS and YYNGEE. V lost 0 bases and J 9 bases, leaving 4 bases between the germline ends. The CDR3 length is 11 residues. Clones were read by immunoSEQ multiplex PCR, and TCRdb kept only the in-frame ones, dropping some. Counted here are roughly 1,100,000 clones, approximately 72% occurring once; the ten biggest clones make up about 1.4%. The specimen sequenced was memory CD4+ T cells sorted from blood. Subset specified: CD45RA-negative fraction. This receptor was obtained from a man younger than 35 in good health. This rearrangement joins TRBV9 to TRBJ2-1; no clear D gene. The CDR3 sequence is CASSVATEQFF. CDR3 nucleotide sequence: TGTGCCAGCAGCGTAGCGACTGAGCAGTTCTTC. The whole variable domain, filled in from reference TRBV9 and TRBJ2-1, reads DSGVTQTPKHLITATGQRVTLRCSPRSGDLSVYWYQQSLDQGLQFLIQYYNGEERAKGNILERFSAQQFPDLHSELNLSSLELGDSALYFCASSVATEQFFGPGTRLTVL.